This TCR beta chain was observed in a study of blood T cell repertoires in COVID-19. Study in general: PBMCs, B-cell-depleted T cells, or T cells were the source of the cDNA or gDNA that made up the material.

Recruited during active infection, patients (from Seattle) were subsequently followed longitudinally. In the study's own analysis: From reference gene primer amplification, estimates of nucleated cell counts were derived. Profiled with immunoSEQ multiplex PCR; TCRdb holds only in-frame clones, not every one. That table furnishes V, J and clone size, whereas the DNA furnished D and trimming. The sample records over 150,000 clones, 70% to 90% being singletons. The sequencing sample was made of peripheral blood. The sequence was collected from a woman of 80 years or more with COVID-19, enrolled during active disease.

The CDR3, as DNA: TGTGCCAGCAGCCTAATAGCGGGAGGTCGTTACGAGCAGTACTTC. Encoded protein: CASSLIAGGRYEQYF. V usage is TRBV14 and J usage is TRBJ2-7; the match to TRBD2 covers 10 bases. The CDR3 is 15 amino acids. Germline CDR1 reads SGHDN; CDR2 reads FVKESK. V shed 4 bases and J 4 bases; nucleotides not matched to a gene: 7.